The subject of this entry is one T cell receptor beta chain. Here immunoSEQ multiplex PCR was the method, and the copy in TCRdb shows in-frame clones only, minus some. The sample lists about 660,000 clones, around 87% occurring once. This specimen belongs to a study of shared T cell receptors in the human thymus. Another study also made use of these data, one on human thymus T cells. That work states: The people who donated were healthy Finnish babies having corrective surgery for congenital heart defects.

The TCR originated in a boy under three years old with a congenital heart defect. Sequenced sample: thymocytes.

CDR3 region: CARRDPLHEQFF. The CDR3 DNA is TGTGCCCGGCGGGACCCTCTACATGAGCAGTTCTTC. The chain is built from TRBV30 and TRBJ2-1, with D perhaps matching TRBD2 (6 bases). V lost 8 bases and J lost 8, with 16 bases in between. This CDR3 is 12 amino acids long. CDR1 GTSNPN and CDR2 SVGIG come from the germline V gene (reference sequence).